This T cell receptor (beta chain) was found in a study of T-cell memory formation after mild COVID-19. MiXCR, applied by TCRdb to the 5' RACE reads, yields one record per CDR3 protein. The sample contains 90,000 to 120,000 distinct CDR3 sequences, roughly 14% of which appear only once. Findings of the study overall: Contracting clones from day 15 to 85 had balanced CD4/CD8; later expanders favoured CD4+.

This clonotype was counted many times. The antigen is undetermined. The V gene lost 4 bases and the J gene lost 3 bases, with 10 bases spanning the gap. In germline, CDR1 is MNHEY, CDR2 SVGAGI. CDR3 length: 14 residues. V usage is TRBV6-5 and J usage is TRBJ1-5; TRBD1 might be the D (6 bases). The source material was PBMCs or a T cell subset sorted from them (not recorded which). The sequence was obtained from a man aged 18-30 years who had mild COVID-19 (a few samples of this study predate the infection). Cell type and time point are not known. CDR3 bases: TGTGCCAGCAGTTCGACAGGACCCAATCAGCCCCAGCATTTT. Encoded protein: CASSSTGPNQPQHF.